This T cell receptor (beta chain) was found in a study of T-cell memory formation after mild COVID-19. MiXCR was run by TCRdb on the 5' RACE reads, yielding one entry per CDR3 protein. The sample has about 290,000 distinct CDR3 sequences; roughly 17% are singletons. The V gene end was trimmed by 5 bases and the J gene end by 0 bases; junction bases not matched to a gene: 4. The length of the CDR3 is 14 residues. CDR1 SGHTA and CDR2 FQGNSA come from the germline V gene. Sample: PBMCs or a T cell subset sorted from them (not recorded which). The chain combines TRBV7-2 with TRBJ2-7; TRBD1 matches 7 bases. This TCR was recovered from a young man who had mild COVID-19 (a few samples of this study predate the infection). Cell type and time point are not known. In DNA form, the CDR3 reads TGTGCCAGCAGCATAAGACAGGGCTCCTACGAGCAGTACTTC. Protein: CASSIRQGSYEQYF.